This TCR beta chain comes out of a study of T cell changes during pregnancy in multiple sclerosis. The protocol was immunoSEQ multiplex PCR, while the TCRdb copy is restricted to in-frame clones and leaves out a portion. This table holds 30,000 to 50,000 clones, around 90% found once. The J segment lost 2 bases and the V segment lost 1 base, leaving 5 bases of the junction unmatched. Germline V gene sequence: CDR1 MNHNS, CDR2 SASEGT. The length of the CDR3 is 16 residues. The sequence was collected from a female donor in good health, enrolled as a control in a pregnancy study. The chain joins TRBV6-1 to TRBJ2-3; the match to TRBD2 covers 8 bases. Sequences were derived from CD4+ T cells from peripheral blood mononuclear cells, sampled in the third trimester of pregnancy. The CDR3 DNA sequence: TGTGCCAGCAGTGAAGAAAGCGGGGGCCACACAGATACGCAGTATTTT. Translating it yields CASSEESGGHTDTQYF.